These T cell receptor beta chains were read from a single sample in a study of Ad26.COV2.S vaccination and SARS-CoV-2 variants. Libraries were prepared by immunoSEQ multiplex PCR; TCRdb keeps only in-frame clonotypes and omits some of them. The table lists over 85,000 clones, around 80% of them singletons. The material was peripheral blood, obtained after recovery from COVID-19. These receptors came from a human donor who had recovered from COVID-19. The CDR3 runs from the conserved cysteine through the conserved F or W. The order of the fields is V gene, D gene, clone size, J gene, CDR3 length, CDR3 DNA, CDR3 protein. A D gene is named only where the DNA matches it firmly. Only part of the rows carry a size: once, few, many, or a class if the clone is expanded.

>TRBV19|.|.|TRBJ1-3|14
TGTGCCAGTAGCCAGTCGAGCTCTGGAAACACCATATATTTT
CASSQSSSGNTIYF
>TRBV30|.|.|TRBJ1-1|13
TGTGCCTGGAGTGTTCTTCCGCAGAGTGAAGCTTTCTTT
CAWSVLPQSEAFF
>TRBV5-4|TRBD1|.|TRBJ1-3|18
TGTGCCAGCAGCTTGGTTCCTTTTACAGGGGTCTCTGGAAACACCATATATTTT
CASSLVPFTGVSGNTIYF
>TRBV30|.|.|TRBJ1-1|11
TGTGCCTGGAGACTAGCCCATACGGCTTTCTTT
CAWRLAHTAFF
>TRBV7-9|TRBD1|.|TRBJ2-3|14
TGTGCCAGCAGTTTGGGACAGGTAACGGATACGCAGTATTTT
CASSLGQVTDTQYF
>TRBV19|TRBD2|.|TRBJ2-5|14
TGTGCCAGTAGTATGAAATTAGCGGGTCAGACCCAGTACTTC
CASSMKLAGQTQYF
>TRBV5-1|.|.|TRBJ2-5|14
TGCGCCAGCAGCTTGGGGAATTTGGGCGAGACCCAGTACTTC
CASSLGNLGETQYF
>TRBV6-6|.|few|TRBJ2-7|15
TGTGCCAGCAGCCTCAGGGGGGATTTGAACTACGAGCAGTACTTC
CASSLRGDLNYEQYF
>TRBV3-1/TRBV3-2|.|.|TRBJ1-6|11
TGTGCCAGCAGCCAATATGGGCAGTTCCACTTT
CASSQYGQFHF
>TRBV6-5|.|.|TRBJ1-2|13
TGTGCCAGCAGTTACGGGGCAGACTATGGCTACACCTTC
CASSYGADYGYTF
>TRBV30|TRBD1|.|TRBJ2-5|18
TGTGCCTGGAGTCCTGGACAGGGGGCAAGAGGTGGTGGAGAGACCCAGTACTTC
CAWSPGQGARGGGETQYF
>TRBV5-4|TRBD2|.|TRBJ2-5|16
TGTGCCAGCAGCTTGGGACTAGCGGGGGATCAAGAGACCCAGTACTTC
CASSLGLAGDQETQYF
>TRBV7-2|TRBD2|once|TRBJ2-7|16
TGTGCCAGCAGCTTAGGGCCGAGCGGGGGGACTTACGAGCAGTACTTC
CASSLGPSGGTYEQYF
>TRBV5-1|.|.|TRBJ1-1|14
TGCGCCAGCAGCTTGTCCGGGGTGAACACTGAAGCTTTCTTT
CASSLSGVNTEAFF
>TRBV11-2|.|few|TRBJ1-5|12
TGTGCCAGCAGCTTAGGGGACCAGCCCCAGCATTTT
CASSLGDQPQHF
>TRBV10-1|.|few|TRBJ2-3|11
TGCGCCAGCAGTGAGCGGGATACGCAGTATTTT
CASSERDTQYF
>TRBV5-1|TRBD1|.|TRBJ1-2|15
TGCGCCAGCAGCTTTTGGACAGGGGGGGACTATGGCTACACCTTC
CASSFWTGGDYGYTF
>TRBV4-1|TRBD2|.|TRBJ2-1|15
TGCGCCAGCAGCCAAGATGGGGAGGGCTACAATGAGCAGTTCTTC
CASSQDGEGYNEQFF
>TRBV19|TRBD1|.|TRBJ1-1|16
TGTGCCAGTAACCACAGGGGCACCCCAATGAACACTGAAGCTTTCTTT
CASNHRGTPMNTEAFF
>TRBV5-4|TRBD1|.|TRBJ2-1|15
TGTGCCAGCAGTTCCCAGGGGGCTTCCTACAATGAGCAGTTCTTC
CASSSQGASYNEQFF
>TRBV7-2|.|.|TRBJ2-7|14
TGTGCCAGCAGCTCGAGGACGGTTACCTACGAGCAGTACTTC
CASSSRTVTYEQYF
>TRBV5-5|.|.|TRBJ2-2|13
.
CASNDFRGGELFF
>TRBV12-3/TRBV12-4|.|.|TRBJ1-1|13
TGTGCCAGCAGTTATGGACCTACCTCTGAAGCTTTCTTT
CASSYGPTSEAFF
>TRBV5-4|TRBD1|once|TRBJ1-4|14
TGTGCCAGCAGCCCGGGACAGGGGAATGAAAAACTGTTTTTT
CASSPGQGNEKLFF
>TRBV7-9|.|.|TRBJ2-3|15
TGTGCCAGCAGCTTAGGGCAGTCTAGCACAGATACGCAGTATTTT
CASSLGQSSTDTQYF
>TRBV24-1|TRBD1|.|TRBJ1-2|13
TGTGCCACCAGTACAGGGGACAGCTATGGCTACACCTTC
CATSTGDSYGYTF
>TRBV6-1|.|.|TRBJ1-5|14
TGTGCCAGCAGTGAAGGCAGGTCGGGGCAGCCCCAGCATTTT
CASSEGRSGQPQHF
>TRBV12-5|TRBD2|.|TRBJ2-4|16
TGTGCTAGTGGTTTGGTACTAGCGGGCAACAAAAACATTCAGTACTTC
CASGLVLAGNKNIQYF
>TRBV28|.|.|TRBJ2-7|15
TGTGCCAGCAGCGCCGTGGCGGGGTGGTCCTACGAGCAGTACTTC
CASSAVAGWSYEQYF
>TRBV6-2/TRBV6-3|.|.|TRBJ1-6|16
TGTGCCAGCAGTTACCCCCTTCGGAGGGATAATTCACCCCTCCACTTT
CASSYPLRRDNSPLHF
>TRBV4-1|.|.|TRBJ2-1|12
TGCGCCAGCAGCCAAGAGGGGAATGAGCAGTTCTTC
CASSQEGNEQFF
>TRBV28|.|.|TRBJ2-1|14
TGTGCCAGCAGCGTCCCCGGTGTCTACAATGAGCAGTTCTTC
CASSVPGVYNEQFF
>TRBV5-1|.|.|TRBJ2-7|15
TGCGCCAGCAGCTTGACTCCCAGGAGCTCCTACGAGCAGTACTTC
CASSLTPRSSYEQYF
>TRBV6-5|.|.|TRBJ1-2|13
TGTGCCAGCAGTTCCCCAGAGGGCTATGGCTACACCTTC
CASSSPEGYGYTF
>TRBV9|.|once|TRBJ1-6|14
TGTGCCAGCAGCGAGGCAGGGTGGGATTCACCCCTCCACTTT
CASSEAGWDSPLHF
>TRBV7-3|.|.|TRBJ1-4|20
TGTGCCAGCAGCCCACTCCTCGGGGAAGTATTGATCGCAACTAATGAAAAACTGTTTTTT
CASSPLLGEVLIATNEKLFF
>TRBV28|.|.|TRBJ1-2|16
TGTGCCAGCAGTCCGACCCTCGGACAACCTAACTATGGCTACACCTTC
CASSPTLGQPNYGYTF
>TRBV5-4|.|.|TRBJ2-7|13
TGTGCCAGCAGCTTGGAACAGAACTACGAGCAGTACTTC
CASSLEQNYEQYF
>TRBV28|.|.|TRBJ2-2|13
TGTGCCAGCAGGATGGGGGTGACCGGGGAGCTGTTTTTT
CASRMGVTGELFF
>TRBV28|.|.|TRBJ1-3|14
TGTGCCAGCACCCTGGGCTACTCTGGAAACACCATATATTTT
CASTLGYSGNTIYF
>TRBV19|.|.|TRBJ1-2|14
TGTGCCAGTAGTATAGATCGGGGCAGCTATGGCTACACCTTC
CASSIDRGSYGYTF
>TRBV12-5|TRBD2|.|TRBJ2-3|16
TGTGCTAGTGGTTCCATTTGGGCGGGGGACACAGATACGCAGTATTTT
CASGSIWAGDTDTQYF
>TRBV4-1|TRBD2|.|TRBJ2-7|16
TGCGCCAGCAGCCTTGAGTGGAGCGGGGGTATCTACGAGCAGTACTTC
CASSLEWSGGIYEQYF
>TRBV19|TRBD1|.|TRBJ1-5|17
TGTGCCAGTAGTCAAGGGACAGGGGGATGGAGCAATCAGCCCCAGCATTTT
CASSQGTGGWSNQPQHF
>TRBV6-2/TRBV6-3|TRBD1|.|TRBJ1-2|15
TGTGCCAGCAGTTCTAGGGACAGGGGAGAGGATGGCTACACCTTC
CASSSRDRGEDGYTF
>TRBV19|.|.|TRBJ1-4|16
TGTGCCAGTAGTATCCGGAGAATGCCAACTAATGAAAAACTGTTTTTT
CASSIRRMPTNEKLFF
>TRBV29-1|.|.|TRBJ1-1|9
TGCAGCCATACTGGGTTAGCTTTCTTT
CSHTGLAFF
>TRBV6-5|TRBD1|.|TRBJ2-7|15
TGTGCCAGCAGTCCCGGGACAGGGGCGCGGTACGAGCAGTACTTC
CASSPGTGARYEQYF
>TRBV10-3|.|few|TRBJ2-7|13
TGTGCCATCAGTGAGCCGAGAGGGGTCGAGCAGTACTTC
CAISEPRGVEQYF
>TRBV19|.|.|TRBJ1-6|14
TGTGCCAGTAGTAATCCATATGACGTTTCACCCCTCCACTTT
CASSNPYDVSPLHF
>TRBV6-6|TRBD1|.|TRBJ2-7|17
TGTGCCAGCAGTCGAACTAGGGACAGCCAGAGCTCCTACGAGCAGTACTTC
CASSRTRDSQSSYEQYF
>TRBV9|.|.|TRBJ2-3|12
TGTGCCAGCAGCGTAAGCGAGGATACGCAGTATTTT
CASSVSEDTQYF
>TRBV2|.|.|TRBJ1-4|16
TGTGCCAGCAGTGAAGCGCTTGGGCAGTTTAATGAAAAACTGTTTTTT
CASSEALGQFNEKLFF
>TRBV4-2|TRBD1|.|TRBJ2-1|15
TGTGCCAGCAGCCAAGAGGGGGACAGCTACAATGAGCAGTTCTTC
CASSQEGDSYNEQFF
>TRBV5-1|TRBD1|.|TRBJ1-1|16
TGCGCCAGCAGCTTGGGTGACAGGGCTGTGAACACTGAAGCTTTCTTT
CASSLGDRAVNTEAFF
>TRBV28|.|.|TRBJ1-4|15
TGTGCCAGCAGTTTATACGGCGGGCGGGGTGAAAAACTGTTTTTT
CASSLYGGRGEKLFF
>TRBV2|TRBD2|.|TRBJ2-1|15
TGTGCCAGCAGTCCCGGACTAGCGGGGGCGATTGAGCAGTTCTTC
CASSPGLAGAIEQFF
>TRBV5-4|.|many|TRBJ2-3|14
TGTGCCAGCAGCTTGGCCCGAATCACAGATACGCAGTATTTT
CASSLARITDTQYF
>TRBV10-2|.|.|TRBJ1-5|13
TGCGCCAGCGCTCGACTGAGCAATCAGCCCCAGCATTTT
CASARLSNQPQHF
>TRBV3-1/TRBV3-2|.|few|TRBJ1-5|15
TGTGCCAGCAGCCAAGGCAGGGTAGTCAATCAGCCCCAGCATTTT
CASSQGRVVNQPQHF